This T cell receptor beta chain was sequenced for a study of cytomegalovirus exposure and HLA in healthy donors. General study points: Most TCR sequences were uncommon, yet certain public TCRs appeared in many donors. Reports indicated that the classifier achieved high specificity and sensitivity in diagnosing cytomegalovirus status. Overall, about 160 TCR beta chains were annotated as cytomegalovirus-associated.

While the first cohort had around 700 subjects, the donors belonged to the separate validation cohort of fewer than 150 subjects. As regards this clone: Its specificity is unknown.

Libraries were prepared by immunoSEQ multiplex PCR; TCRdb keeps only in-frame clonotypes and omits some of them. The table has some 120,000 clones, 75% to 90% seen once. Sequenced sample: PBMCs. The receptor comes from a young woman in good health and CMV-seronegative.

The CDR3 here is CASSLTGGGNQPQHF. CDR3 nucleotides: TGCGCCAGCAGCTTGACAGGGGGCGGCAATCAGCCCCAGCATTTT. The chain employs TRBV5-1 and TRBJ1-5; 9 bases are a match to TRBD1. Germline-derived CDR1 and CDR2 are SGHRS and YFSETQ. J lost 2 bases, V lost 1 base, and 1 base had no gene match. The CDR3 has 15 amino acids.